The 22 T cell receptor beta chains below were found in one sample sequenced in a study of response to subunit inactivated influenza vaccine. TCRdb reprocessed the RT-PCR reads via MiXCR and lists one record per CDR3 protein. The data show 750,000 to 850,000 distinct CDR3 sequences, with approximately 17% seen just once and roughly a tenth held by the top ten. This specimen was PBMCs from blood, taken roughly 5 days after vaccination. The receptors stem from a man over 45 who received an inactivated influenza vaccine.

The chain uses TRBV20-1 and TRBJ1-4; D gene uncertain. Between the trimmed V and J ends, which lost 0 bases and 8 bases, there was a span of 13 bases. The CDR3 loop spans 14 amino acids. From germline, CDR1 is DFQATT and CDR2 SNEGSKA (reference sequence). The CDR3: CSARDPYSREKLFF. The CDR3, as DNA: TGCAGTGCTAGAGATCCCTACTCGAGGGAAAAACTGTTTTTT.

A few counts support this clonotype. V is TRBV28 and J is TRBJ2-7, with 11 bases matching TRBD2. V trimming: 5 bases; J trimming: 7 bases; junction bases outside the gene matches: 19. Germline CDR1 is MDHEN and CDR2 is SYDVKM. CDR3 length: 18 amino acids. CDR3 protein: CASSTGIAGGPSFVEQYF. The CDR3 DNA reads TGTGCCAGCAGTACTGGGATAGCGGGGGGGCCTTCATTCGTGGAGCAGTACTTC. The full variable domain, its missing parts supplied by reference TRBV28 and TRBJ2-7, is DVKVTQSSRYLVKRTGEKVFLECVQDMDHENMFWYRQDPGLGLRLIYFSYDVKMKEKGDIPEGYSVSREKKERFSLILESASTNQTSMYLCASSTGIAGGPSFVEQYFGPGTRLTVT.

This clonotype was picked up a small number of times. The chain carries TRBV6-2 or TRBV6-3 and TRBJ2-3; 9 bases are shared with TRBD2. J lost 0 bases, V lost 2 bases, and 15 bases had no gene match. Germline CDR1 reads MNHEY; CDR2 reads SVGEGT. The CDR3 covers 20 residues. The DNA for the CDR3 is TGTGCCAGCAGTTACGCGTCGTTCCTAGCGGGGTCTAAGAGCACAGATACGCAGTATTTT. Its protein is CASSYASFLAGSKSTDTQYF.

The gene calls are TRBV6-5 and TRBJ2-5; the D gene is possibly TRBD2 (6 bases). The CDR3 length is 15 residues. Germline lookup yields CDR1 MNHEY and CDR2 SVGAGI. V lost 2 bases and J lost 0, with 10 bases in between. The CDR3 region has the DNA TGTGCCAGCAGTTACCCTGGCGGGAACCAAGAGACCCAGTACTTC. It is translated as CASSYPGGNQETQYF.

This clonotype was detected a few times. This sequence joins TRBV7-2 and TRBJ1-2; 9 positions agree with TRBD1. Per germline, CDR1 SGHTA and CDR2 FQGNSA. The J segment lost 8 bases and the V segment lost 3 bases, leaving 4 bases of the junction unmatched. The CDR3 contains 13 residues. The CDR3 DNA sequence: TGTGCCAGCAGCTTCAGGACAGGGGACGGCTACACCTTC. The encoded protein is CASSFRTGDGYTF.

This clonotype was picked up many times. This chain links TRBV12-3 or TRBV12-4 with TRBJ1-2; D is unclear. Trimming cost V 2 bases and J 7 bases, with 14 bases left between them. The CDR3 has 14 amino acids. CDR3: CASSLSSGTAGYTF. DNA of the CDR3: TGTGCCAGCAGTTTATCGTCTGGTACTGCTGGCTACACCTTC.

This clonotype was observed a few times. The chain is built from TRBV11-2 and TRBJ2-2; the D is unclear. The V end was cut by 2 bases, the J end by 0 bases, with 7 bases between. The length of the CDR3 is 15 residues. Per the germline V gene, CDR1 is SGHAT and CDR2 is FQNNGV. CDR3 loop: CASSLTATNTGELFF. As DNA, the CDR3 is TGTGCCAGCAGCTTAACAGCAACGAACACCGGGGAGCTGTTTTTT.

This clonotype was observed a handful of times. The chain joins TRBV18 to TRBJ2-2; D is possibly TRBD1 (6 bases). CDR1 and CDR2 from the germline V gene are KGHSH and LQKENI. This CDR3 region has 14 residues. V lost 5 bases and J lost 3, with 10 bases in between. The CDR3 sequence is CASSSNRDTGELFF. Written as DNA, the CDR3 is TGTGCCAGCTCATCGAACAGGGACACCGGGGAGCTGTTTTTT.

This clonotype was seen a few times. The chain is built from TRBV29-1 and TRBJ2-1; 12 bases are a match to TRBD2. V was pared by 4 bases and J by 3 bases, with 4 bases of the junction left unmatched. The length of the CDR3 is 15 residues. Germline assignment: CDR1 SQVTM and CDR2 ANQGSEA. The CDR3 coding sequence is TGCAGCGTTGTAGGGACTAGCGGGCGCTACAATGAGCAGTTCTTC. As protein: CSVVGTSGRYNEQFF.

This chain uses TRBV20-1 with TRBJ2-7; D gene unclear. Germline V gives CDR1 DFQATT, CDR2 SNEGSKA (reference sequence). V lost 2 bases and J 0 bases, leaving 11 bases between the germline ends. The CDR3 extends over 14 amino acids. In nucleotides, the CDR3 is TGCAGTGCTAGAAAACAGCCCATCTCCTACGAGCAGTACTTC. It yields the protein CSARKQPISYEQYF.

This clonotype occurred a few times. The V call is TRBV4-1, the J call TRBJ2-4; D is possibly TRBD1 (5 bases). The CDR3 sequence is 13 residues long. Germline V gene sequence: CDR1 MGHRA, CDR2 YSYEKL. V was shortened by 4 bases and J by 8 bases, with 12 bases between the two germline ends. In DNA, the CDR3 is TGCGCCAGCAGCCCCGTTGAAGGGGACATTCAGTACTTC. The encoded protein is CASSPVEGDIQYF.

A few counts support this clonotype. The gene calls are TRBV20-1 and TRBJ2-7, with D possibly being TRBD2 (6 bases). The CDR3 sequence is 15 residues long. Trimming left V 6 bases short and J 0 bases short, with 18 bases between. CDR1 is DFQATT, CDR2 SNEGSKA, per germline (reference sequence). CDR3 in amino acids: CSAGDSSFSSYEQYF. In DNA form, the CDR3 reads TGCAGTGCGGGGGACTCCAGTTTTAGCTCCTACGAGCAGTACTTC.

This chain connects TRBV27 to TRBJ1-3, with 8 bases matching TRBD1. This CDR3 region has 18 residues. Losses at the gene ends were 5 bases for V and 0 bases for J; bases not matched to a gene: 12. CDR1 MNHEY and CDR2 SMNVEV come from the germline V gene (reference sequence). The CDR3 DNA reads TGTGCCAGCAGTCCTTACCTAAGACAGGGGAGCTCTGGAAACACCATATATTTT. Residues: CASSPYLRQGSSGNTIYF.

This clonotype occurred many times. The chain is built from TRBV20-1 and TRBJ2-5; D ambiguous. V lost 0 bases, J lost 5 bases, and 7 bases lay in between. The CDR3 sequence is 12 residues long. From germline, CDR1 is DFQATT and CDR2 SNEGSKA (reference sequence). The DNA of the CDR3 is TGCAGTGCTAGAGATCTGCGGGAGACCCAGTACTTC. Protein product: CSARDLRETQYF.

J is TRBJ2-3 and V is TRBV7-2, with D uncertain. Germline-derived CDR1 and CDR2 are SGHTA and FQGNSA. The length of the CDR3 is 14 residues. V shed 5 bases and J shed 6 bases, with 15 bases lying between them. The CDR3 here is CASSTKGAADTQYF. CDR3 sequence (DNA): TGTGCCAGCAGCACCAAAGGTGCCGCCGATACGCAGTATTTT. Full variable domain (remainder filled in from reference TRBV7-2 and TRBJ2-3): GAGVSQSPSNKVTEKGKDVELRCDPISGHTALYWYRQSLGQGLEFLIYFQGNSAPDKSGLPSDRFSAERTGGSVSTLTIQRTQQEDSAVYLCASSTKGAADTQYFGPGTRLTVL.

This clonotype was seen a few times. The rearrangement joins TRBV21-1 to TRBJ1-1. TRBV21-1 is reported as a pseudogene. The CDR3 has 16 amino acids. CDR3 sequence (DNA): TGTGCCAGCAGCAAACCGGGCCAAAGAATGGGCACTGAAGCTTTCTTT. As protein: CASSKPGQRMGTEAFF.

In its sample, this clonotype was seen a few times. This chain uses TRBV29-1 with TRBJ1-2, with D possibly matching TRBD1 (5 bases). With 5 bases removed from V and 4 bases from J, the gap between germline ends came to 14 bases. Germline CDR1 reads SQVTM; CDR2 reads ANQGSEA. The CDR3 is 13 amino acids. CDR3 residues: CSVPRGSGYGYTF. CDR3 sequence (DNA): TGCAGCGTTCCACGGGGGTCGGGCTATGGCTACACCTTC.

This clonotype occurred a few times. The chain combines TRBV15 with TRBJ1-1; no firm D call. The CDR3 extends over 14 amino acids. Germline-derived CDR1 and CDR2 are LNHNV and YYDKDF (reference sequence). Trimming removed 1 base at V and 1 base at J, with 7 bases between. CDR3 protein: CATSRVRENTEAFF. In DNA, the CDR3 is TGTGCCACCAGCAGAGTTCGCGAGAACACTGAAGCTTTCTTT.

There are many counts of this clonotype. This sequence joins TRBV12-3 or TRBV12-4 and TRBJ1-2, with D perhaps TRBD1 (6 bases). V was shortened by 4 bases and J by 6 bases, with 12 bases between the two germline ends. The CDR3 covers 13 residues. This chain's CDR3 is CASSSRRDNGYTF. In DNA form, the CDR3 reads TGTGCCAGCAGTTCGCGGAGGGACAATGGCTACACCTTC.

The rearrangement uses TRBV21-1 and TRBJ2-7; whether TRBD1, the table's D call, matches the DNA was not checked. TRBV21-1 is termed a pseudogene. This CDR3 has 14 residues. In DNA form, the CDR3 reads TGTGCCAGCCTCCGGGACAGGGGGCCCAACGAGCAGTACTTC. Its protein product is CASLRDRGPNEQYF.

This chain uses TRBV4-1 with TRBJ2-7; 8 bases align to TRBD1. This CDR3 is built from 15 residues. Germline V gene lookup returns CDR1 MGHRA and CDR2 YSYEKL. Trimming took 0 bases from V and 3 from J; bases not matched to a gene: 4. CDR3 in amino acids: CASSQDSDRGYEQYF. The CDR3 DNA follows: TGCGCCAGCAGCCAAGATAGTGACAGGGGCTACGAGCAGTACTTC.

The chain links TRBV29-1 to TRBJ1-2, with 8 bases that match TRBD1. The CDR3 sequence is 13 residues long. Trimming took 4 bases from V and 4 from J; bases not matched to a gene: 5. The germline V gene has CDR1 SQVTM and CDR2 ANQGSEA. The CDR3 loop reads CSVVTGGGYGYTF. The CDR3 region has the DNA TGCAGCGTTGTAACAGGGGGAGGCTATGGCTACACCTTC. The full variable domain, in which reference TRBV29-1 and TRBJ1-2 provide the parts outside the CDR3, is SAVISQKPSRDICQRGTSLTIQCQVDSQVTMMFWYRQQPGQSLTLIATANQGSEATYESGFVIDKFPISRPNLTFSTLTVSNMSPEDSSIYLCSVVTGGGYGYTFGSGTRLTVV.